These T cell receptor beta chains were read from a single sample in a study of blood T cells in healthy people across ages. TCRdb re-analysed the 5' RACE reads in MiXCR, keeping a single row per CDR3 protein. The sample has some 1.8 million distinct CDR3 sequences, 39% seen once. The sample comprised blood. These TCRs come from a human donor in good health. CDR3s include the opening cysteine and the closing phenylalanine or tryptophan. The D gene is left open where the match is weak. The size entry is marked missing in some rows and otherwise reads once, few, many or a size class.

>TRBJ1-1|few|TRBV20-1|.
CSALTPGTSTTEAFF
TGCAGTGCTTTAACCCCCGGGACAAGTACCACTGAAGCTTTCTTT
>TRBJ1-1|.|TRBV20-1|.
CSARGLTQGNTEAFF
TGCAGTGCTAGAGGCCTAACACAGGGAAACACTGAAGCTTTCTTT
>TRBJ2-3|once|TRBV4-2|.
CASSARLADTQYF
TGTGCCAGCAGCGCCCGACTAGCAGATACGCAGTATTTT
>TRBJ1-5|few|TRBV5-1|.
CASHRQVLGNQPQHF
TGCGCCAGCCATCGTCAGGTGCTCGGCAATCAGCCCCAGCATTTT
>TRBJ1-2|.|TRBV2|TRBD1
CAISDVAGGDNYGYTF
TGTGCCATCAGTGACGTGGCAGGGGGCGATAACTATGGCTACACCTTC
>TRBJ2-6|.|TRBV9|.
CANSVSGVGANVLTF
TGTGCCAACAGCGTATCGGGGGTCGGGGCCAACGTCCTGACTTTC
>TRBJ2-3|.|TRBV20-1|TRBD2
CSATTSGGDTDTQYF
TGCAGTGCGACGACTAGCGGGGGGGACACAGATACGCAGTATTTT
>TRBJ1-2|.|TRBV29-1|.
CSVVGGRGGYTF
TGCAGCGTTGTCGGCGGGAGGGGAGGCTACACCTTC
>TRBJ1-5|.|TRBV10-3|.
CAISENWGGGGDQPQHF
TGTGCCATCAGTGAGAATTGGGGGGGCGGCGGGGATCAGCCCCAGCATTTT
>TRBJ2-1|.|TRBV18|.
CASSPKTAYNEQFF
TGTGCCAGCTCACCAAAAACAGCGTACAATGAGCAGTTCTTC
>TRBJ1-2|.|TRBV27|.
CASRSAGARGYTF
TGTGCCAGCAGATCCGCGGGGGCGCGAGGCTACACCTTC
>TRBJ2-4|few|TRBV2|.
CASNRHVGPAKNIQYF
TGTGCCAGCAATCGACACGTCGGGCCAGCCAAAAACATTCAGTACTTC
>TRBJ2-7|few|TRBV7-2|.
CASSFSAGLTYEQYF
TGTGCCAGCAGTTTCAGCGCAGGTCTCACTTACGAGCAGTACTTC
>TRBJ2-5|few|TRBV6-2/TRBV6-3|TRBD2
CASLAGGETQYF
TGTGCCAGCCTAGCGGGGGGAGAGACCCAGTACTTC
>TRBJ1-2|few|TRBV27|TRBD1
CASSQGFGTGDGYTF
TGTGCCAGCAGTCAAGGATTCGGGACAGGGGATGGCTACACCTTC
>TRBJ2-1|many|TRBV4-1|.
CASSQVTVNEQFF
TGCGCCAGCAGCCAGGTGACAGTTAATGAGCAGTTCTTC
>TRBJ2-7|few|TRBV2|.
CASERIGSYEQYF
TGTGCCAGCGAAAGGATAGGGAGTTACGAGCAGTACTTC
>TRBJ1-1|.|TRBV7-8|.
CASSTYTDEAFF
TGTGCCAGCAGCACCTACACGGATGAAGCTTTCTTT
>TRBJ2-3|.|TRBV6-2/TRBV6-3|.
CASSSHPDTQYF
TGTGCCAGCAGCTCTCACCCAGATACGCAGTATTTT
>TRBJ2-1|many|TRBV6-5|.
CASSSTRDFRSYNEQFF
TGTGCCAGCAGTTCGACTCGGGACTTCCGATCCTACAATGAGCAGTTCTTC
>TRBJ2-1|.|TRBV20-1|TRBD2
CSATIAGGPHNEQFF
TGCAGTGCTACTATAGCGGGGGGGCCACACAATGAGCAGTTCTTC
>TRBJ2-1|.|TRBV20-1|TRBD2
CSARVSLAGRYNEQFF
TGCAGTGCTAGAGTTAGCCTAGCGGGGAGATACAATGAGCAGTTCTTC
>TRBJ1-2|.|TRBV6-5|.
CASSYNRVAYGYTF
TGTGCCAGCAGTTACAACAGGGTCGCCTATGGCTACACCTTC
>TRBJ2-2|once|TRBV5-5|TRBD1
CASSRLTGANTGELFF
TGTGCCAGCAGCCGACTGACAGGGGCGAACACCGGGGAGCTGTTTTTT
>TRBJ2-7|many|TRBV7-2|.
CASSLVGVGEQYF
TGTGCCAGCAGCTTAGTGGGGGTCGGCGAGCAGTACTTC
>TRBJ2-5|few|TRBV12-3/TRBV12-4|.
CASSLVGGKQETQYF
TGTGCCAGCAGTTTAGTAGGGGGAAAACAAGAGACCCAGTACTTC
>TRBJ2-5|once|TRBV20-1|.
CSARDMRGGRETQYF
TGCAGTGCTAGAGATATGAGGGGGGGCCGGGAGACCCAGTACTTC
>TRBJ1-6|.|TRBV7-2|.
CASSSLGALPLHF
TGTGCCAGCAGCTCCTTAGGAGCTCTCCCCCTCCACTTT
>TRBJ2-5|.|TRBV12-3/TRBV12-4|TRBD1
CASSPQTGWETQYF
TGTGCCAGCAGTCCACAGACAGGGTGGGAGACCCAGTACTTC
>TRBJ2-7|.|TRBV4-3|.
CASSQATGGSVDEQYF
TGCGCCAGCAGCCAGGCGACGGGTGGCAGTGTGGACGAGCAGTACTTC
>TRBJ1-1|few|TRBV7-9|.
CASTGPMNTEAFF
TGTGCCAGCACAGGCCCGATGAACACTGAAGCTTTCTTT
>TRBJ2-5|.|TRBV15|TRBD1
CATSRTGRETQYF
TGTGCCACCAGCAGGACAGGGAGAGAGACCCAGTACTTC
>TRBJ1-2|.|TRBV7-9|.
CASSPSLRGRGYGYTF
TGTGCCAGCAGCCCCAGTTTGCGGGGTAGGGGCTATGGCTACACCTTC
>TRBJ1-2|few|TRBV6-6|.
CASSVQDRGGYTF
TGTGCCAGCAGTGTACAGGACCGCGGTGGCTACACCTTC
>TRBJ2-7|few|TRBV6-1|.
CASNVRPVPYEQYF
TGTGCCAGCAACGTACGGCCGGTCCCCTACGAGCAGTACTTC
>TRBJ2-3|.|TRBV5-1|TRBD2
CASSLNGGAYDTQYF
TGCGCCAGCAGCTTGAACGGGGGGGCGTATGATACGCAGTATTTT
>TRBJ2-1|few|TRBV7-3|TRBD1
CASSSGTVTYNEQFF
TGTGCCAGCAGCTCGGGGACAGTCACCTACAATGAGCAGTTCTTC
>TRBJ2-1|many|TRBV7-8|TRBD2
CASSPRSSSGDFIYNEQFF
TGTGCCAGCAGCCCTCGGTCGTCTAGCGGGGATTTCATCTACAATGAGCAGTTCTTC
>TRBJ2-7|.|TRBV7-9|TRBD2
CVSSRSGGVTYEQYF
TGTGTCAGCAGCCGAAGCGGGGGGGTCACCTACGAGCAGTACTTC
>TRBJ2-3|.|TRBV9|.
CASSAGVGEQYF
TGTGCCAGCAGCGCAGGAGTAGGCGAGCAGTATTTT
>TRBJ1-2|few|TRBV7-3|TRBD1
CASSLYGGQASYGYTF
TGTGCCAGCAGCTTATATGGGGGACAGGCATCCTATGGCTACACCTTC
>TRBJ2-1|once|TRBV7-9|TRBD1
CASSLVLGTGRGNEQFF
TGTGCCAGCAGCTTAGTACTCGGGACAGGGAGGGGGAATGAGCAGTTCTTC
>TRBJ2-1|.|TRBV4-2|TRBD2
CVSSQRAGGAVDEQFF
TGTGTCAGCAGCCAGCGAGCGGGGGGGGCGGTGGATGAGCAGTTCTTC
>TRBJ1-5|few|TRBV4-1|.
CASSQDIGYNQPQHF
TGCGCCAGCAGCCAAGATATCGGATACAATCAGCCCCAGCATTTT
>TRBJ2-1|.|TRBV13|TRBD2
CASSPSAGEGNNEQFF
TGTGCCAGCAGCCCTAGTGCGGGGGAAGGGAACAATGAGCAGTTCTTC
>TRBJ2-1|few|TRBV7-9|TRBD2
CASSFLLAGVRHEQFF
TGTGCCAGCAGCTTCCTTCTAGCGGGGGTTAGGCATGAGCAGTTCTTC
>TRBJ2-7|few|TRBV12-3/TRBV12-4|TRBD1
CAGRTTGFSYEQYF
TGTGCCGGCAGGACGACAGGGTTTTCCTACGAGCAGTACTTC
>TRBJ1-1|.|TRBV6-6|.
CVSSYLGTGNTEAFF
TGTGTCAGCAGTTACCTGGGGACTGGGAACACTGAAGCTTTCTTT
>TRBJ1-6|.|TRBV4-2|.
CASSVGSSYTSPLHF
TGTGCCAGCAGTGTCGGGAGCTCCTATACTTCACCCCTCCACTTT
>TRBJ1-1|few|TRBV6-6|.
CASSYRPGRNTEAFF
TGTGCCAGCAGTTACCGTCCAGGGAGGAACACTGAAGCTTTCTTT
>TRBJ1-2|.|TRBV24-1|TRBD1
CATSDSQGINYGYTF
TGTGCCACCAGTGACTCACAGGGGATAAACTATGGCTACACCTTC
>TRBJ1-2|.|TRBV12-3/TRBV12-4|.
CASTLRGGRDYGYTF
TGTGCCAGCACCCTAAGGGGGGGCCGAGACTATGGCTACACCTTC
>TRBJ2-7|.|TRBV20-1|.
CSARDLGSSSYEQYF
TGCAGTGCTAGAGATTTGGGGTCCAGCTCCTACGAGCAGTACTTC
>TRBJ2-1|.|TRBV11-2|.
CASSLRWGGDNEQFF
TGTGCCAGCAGCTTACGTTGGGGCGGGGACAATGAGCAGTTCTTC
>TRBJ2-7|many|TRBV2|.
CASSHTVYEQYF
TGTGCCAGCAGCCATACCGTCTACGAGCAGTACTTC